These 7 T cell receptor beta chains share one sample of origin, sequenced in a study of T cells in Graves' hyperthyroidism and ophthalmopathy (dated by TCRdb to about 2019). Library construction relied on multiplex PCR. TCRdb shows the sequencer as Illumina HiSeq 2000. TCR beta CDR3 regions were amplified from RNA transcripts. The first round of RT-PCR for the TCR CDR3 was performed with the HTBI primer set and the Qiagen OneStep RT-PCR kit. TCRdb ran its own pipeline on the public reads, namely fastp trimming at Q25 and MiXCR clone calling, and kept in-frame beta chains. Rows merge per CDR3 protein into single entries with the most common DNA and genes. This sample holds some 460,000 distinct CDR3 sequences; 15% to 19% were observed only once. 13% to 15% of the sample belongs to the ten largest clones. The sequenced sample was blood. These receptors all come from a woman aged 18-30 years with Graves' hyperthyroidism.

This clonotype has at least ten counts. V is TRBV27 and J is TRBJ1-5; perhaps TRBD1 as D (5 bases). The CDR3 contains 14 residues. Trimming stripped 0 bases from V and 7 bases from J, with 10 bases between. Germline lookup yields CDR1 MNHEY and CDR2 SMNVEV (reference sequence). CDR3 in DNA: TGTGCCAGCAGTTTATCGGGGGATAACCAGCCCCAGCATTTT. Its protein is CASSLSGDNQPQHF.

In its sample, this clonotype was seen a few times. This chain connects TRBV18 to TRBJ2-7, with 11 bases lining up with TRBD2. There are 18 residues in the CDR3. Germline V CDR1 and CDR2: KGHSH, LQKENI. The V and J ends lost 3 bases and 4 bases, in that order; junction bases with no gene match: 14. This CDR3 is CASSPSGVLAGGKYEQYF. The CDR3 coding sequence is TGTGCCAGCTCACCCAGCGGCGTCCTAGCGGGAGGTAAATACGAGCAGTACTTC.

This clonotype was picked up a small number of times. Written as DNA, the CDR3 is TGTGCCAGCAGCCCCTCACCGGGACGGAAAATCGCTAACTATGGCTACACCTTC. As protein: CASSPSPGRKIANYGYTF. The chain carries TRBV7-6 and TRBJ1-2, with D possibly TRBD1 on 5 matching bases. Between the trimmed V and J ends, which lost 5 bases and 0 bases, there was a span of 22 bases. The CDR3 is 18 residues long. The germline V gene encodes CDR1 SGHVS and CDR2 FNYEAQ. The whole variable domain, filled in from reference TRBV7-6 and TRBJ1-2, reads GAGVSQSPRYKVTKRGQDVALRCDPISGHVSLYWYRQALGQGPEFLTYFNYEAQQDKSGLPNDRFSAERPEGSISTLTIQRTEQRDSAMYRCASSPSPGRKIANYGYTFGSGTRLTVV.

The chain has TRBV27 and TRBJ1-1, with a weak D call TRBD1 (5 bases). V gave up 0 bases and J gave up 0 bases, with 8 bases separating them. The CDR3 totals 15 residues. Germline V lookup: CDR1 MNHEY, CDR2 SMNVEV (reference sequence). The CDR3 DNA sequence: TGTGCCAGCAGTTTATCAAGGGGCGTGAACACTGAAGCTTTCTTT. This encodes CASSLSRGVNTEAFF.

The V and J genes are TRBV7-9 and TRBJ1-6; 9 nucleotides match TRBD1. J was trimmed by 6 bases and V by 2 bases; bases with no gene match: 5. The CDR3 is 16 residues long. CDR1 and CDR2 (germline): SEHNR, FQNEAQ (reference sequence). The CDR3 region is CASSLTGGRSNSPLHF. CDR3 nucleotide sequence: TGTGCCAGCAGCTTAACAGGGGGCAGGAGTAATTCACCCCTCCACTTT.

This clonotype was counted ten times or more. The chain uses TRBV28 and TRBJ2-3; 12 nucleotides align to TRBD1. Unmatched junction bases numbered 5, after V lost 7 bases and J lost 6 bases. CDR1 MDHEN and CDR2 SYDVKM come from the germline V gene. CDR3 length: 14 residues. CDR3 in amino acids: CASTGTGGMDTQYF. As DNA, the CDR3 is TGTGCCAGCACCGGGACAGGGGGCATGGATACGCAGTATTTT.

The rearrangement uses TRBV5-6 and TRBJ2-1; 10 nucleotides agree with TRBD2. The germline V gene has CDR1 SGHDT and CDR2 YYEEEE. This CDR3 is 15 amino acids long. Trimming took 4 bases from V and 7 from J; bases not matched to a gene: 8. CDR3 in DNA: TGTGCCAGCAGCGCCCCTAGCGGGGGAAGAAATGAGCAGTTCTTC. Protein sequence: CASSAPSGGRNEQFF.